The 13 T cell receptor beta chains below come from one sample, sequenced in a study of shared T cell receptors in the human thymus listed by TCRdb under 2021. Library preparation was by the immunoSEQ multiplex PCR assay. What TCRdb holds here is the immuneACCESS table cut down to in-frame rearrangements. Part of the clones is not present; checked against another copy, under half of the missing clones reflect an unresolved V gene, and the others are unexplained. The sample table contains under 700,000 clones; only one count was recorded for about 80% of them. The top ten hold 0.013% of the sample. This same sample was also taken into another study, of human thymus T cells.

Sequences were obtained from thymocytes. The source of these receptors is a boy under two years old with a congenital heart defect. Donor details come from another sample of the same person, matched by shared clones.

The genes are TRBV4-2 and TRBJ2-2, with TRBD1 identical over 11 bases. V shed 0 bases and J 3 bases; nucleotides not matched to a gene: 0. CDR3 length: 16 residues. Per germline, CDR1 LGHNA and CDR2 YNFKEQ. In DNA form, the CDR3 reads TGTGCCAGCAGCCAAGAGGGACAGGGGGACACCGGGGAGCTGTTTTTT. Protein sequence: CASSQEGQGDTGELFF.

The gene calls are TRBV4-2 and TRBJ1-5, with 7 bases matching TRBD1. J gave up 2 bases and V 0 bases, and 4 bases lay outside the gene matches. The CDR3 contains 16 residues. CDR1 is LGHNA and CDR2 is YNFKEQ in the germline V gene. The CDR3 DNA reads TGTGCCAGCAGCCAAGACCCTGACAGGGGCAATCAGCCCCAGCATTTT. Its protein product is CASSQDPDRGNQPQHF.

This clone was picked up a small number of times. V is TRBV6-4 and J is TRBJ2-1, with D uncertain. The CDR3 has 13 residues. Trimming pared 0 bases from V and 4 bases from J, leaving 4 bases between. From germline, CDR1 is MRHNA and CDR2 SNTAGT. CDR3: CASSDSRYNEQFF. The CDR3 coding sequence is TGTGCCAGCAGTGACTCGAGGTACAATGAGCAGTTCTTC.

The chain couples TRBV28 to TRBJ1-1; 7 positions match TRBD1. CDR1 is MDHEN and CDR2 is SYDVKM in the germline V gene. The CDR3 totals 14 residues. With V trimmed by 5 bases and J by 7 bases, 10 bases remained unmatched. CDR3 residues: CASSPKNRGREAFF. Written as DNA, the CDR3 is TGTGCCAGCAGTCCGAAGAACAGGGGACGTGAAGCTTTCTTT.

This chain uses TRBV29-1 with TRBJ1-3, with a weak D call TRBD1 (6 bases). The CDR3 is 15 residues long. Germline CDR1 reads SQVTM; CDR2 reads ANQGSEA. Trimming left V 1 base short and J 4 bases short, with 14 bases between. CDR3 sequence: CSVEAGEVSGNTIYF. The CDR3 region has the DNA TGCAGCGTTGAAGCAGGGGAAGTATCAGGAAACACCATATATTTT. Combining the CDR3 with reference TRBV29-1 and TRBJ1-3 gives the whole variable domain SAVISQKPSRDICQRGTSLTIQCQVDSQVTMMFWYRQQPGQSLTLIATANQGSEATYESGFVIDKFPISRPNLTFSTLTVSNMSPEDSSIYLCSVEAGEVSGNTIYFGEGSWLTVV.

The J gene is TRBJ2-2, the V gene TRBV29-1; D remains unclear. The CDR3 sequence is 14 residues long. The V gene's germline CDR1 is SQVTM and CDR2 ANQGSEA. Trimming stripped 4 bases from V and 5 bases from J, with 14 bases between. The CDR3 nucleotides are TGCAGCGTTGGTCCAGAGACAACGACCGGGGAGCTGTTTTTT. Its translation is CSVGPETTTGELFF.

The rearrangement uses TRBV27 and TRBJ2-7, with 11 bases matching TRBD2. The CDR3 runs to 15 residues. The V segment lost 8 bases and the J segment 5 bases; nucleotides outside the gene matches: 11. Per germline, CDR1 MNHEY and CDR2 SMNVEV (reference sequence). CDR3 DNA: TGTGCCAGCCGGCATTGGCAGGGACTAGCGGACGAGCAGTACTTC. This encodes CASRHWQGLADEQYF.

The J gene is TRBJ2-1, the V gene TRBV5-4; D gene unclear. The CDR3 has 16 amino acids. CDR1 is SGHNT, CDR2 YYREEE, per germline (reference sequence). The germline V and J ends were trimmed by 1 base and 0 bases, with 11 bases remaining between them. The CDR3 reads CASSLKVRSSYNEQFF. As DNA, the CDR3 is TGTGCCAGCAGCTTGAAGGTGCGGAGCTCCTACAATGAGCAGTTCTTC.

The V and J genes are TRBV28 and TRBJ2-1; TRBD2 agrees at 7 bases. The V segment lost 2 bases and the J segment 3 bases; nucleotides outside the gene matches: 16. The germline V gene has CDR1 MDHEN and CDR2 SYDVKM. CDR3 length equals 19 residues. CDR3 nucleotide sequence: TGTGCCAGCAGTTTAAGGCGGGAGCAGGTATTGCTTGGCTACAATGAGCAGTTCTTC. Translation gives CASSLRREQVLLGYNEQFF.

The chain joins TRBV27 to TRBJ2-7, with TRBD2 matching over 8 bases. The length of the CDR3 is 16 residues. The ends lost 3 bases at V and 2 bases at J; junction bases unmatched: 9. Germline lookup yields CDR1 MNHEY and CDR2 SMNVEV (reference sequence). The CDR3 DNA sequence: TGTGCCAGCAGTTTCAGTAGCGGGACGTCCGCCTACGAGCAGTACTTC. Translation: CASSFSSGTSAYEQYF.

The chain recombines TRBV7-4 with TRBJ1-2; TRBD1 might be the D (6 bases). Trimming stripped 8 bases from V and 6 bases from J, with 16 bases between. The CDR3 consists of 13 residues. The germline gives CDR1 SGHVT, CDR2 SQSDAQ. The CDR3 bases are TGTGCCAGCTTAAACAGGGAAAGGGATGGCTACACCTTC. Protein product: CASLNRERDGYTF.

The CDR3 DNA sequence: TGCGCCAGCAGCCAGGAACCTCGGGACAGGGTGACAGATACGCAGTATTTT. Protein: CASSQEPRDRVTDTQYF. The rearrangement joins TRBV4-3 to TRBJ2-3, with 9 bases lining up with TRBD1. The CDR3 loop spans 17 amino acids. Trimming at V came to 3 bases and at J to 3 bases, leaving 10 bases not matched to a gene. Germline-derived CDR1 and CDR2 are LGHNA and YSLEER.

CDR3 region: CASSLFRAALYGYTF. The CDR3 DNA is TGTGCCAGCAGTTTATTCAGGGCGGCCCTTTATGGCTACACCTTC. J is TRBJ1-2 and V is TRBV28, with TRBD1 as a possible D gene (5 bases). The germline V gene has CDR1 MDHEN and CDR2 SYDVKM. Trimming shortened V by 1 base and J by 5 bases, and 14 bases separated the two germline ends. The CDR3 is 15 amino acids.